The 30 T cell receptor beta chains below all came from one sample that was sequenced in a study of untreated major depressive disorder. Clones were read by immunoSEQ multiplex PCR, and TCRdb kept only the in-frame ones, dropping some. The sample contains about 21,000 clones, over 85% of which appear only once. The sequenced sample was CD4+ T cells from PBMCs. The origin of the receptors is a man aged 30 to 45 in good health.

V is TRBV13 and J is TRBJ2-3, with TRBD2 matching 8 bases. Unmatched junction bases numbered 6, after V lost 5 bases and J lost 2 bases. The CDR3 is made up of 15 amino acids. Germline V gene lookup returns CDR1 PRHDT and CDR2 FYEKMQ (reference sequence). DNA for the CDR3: TGTGCCAGCAGCCGACAGCGGGGGTTCACAGATACGCAGTATTTT. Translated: CASSRQRGFTDTQYF. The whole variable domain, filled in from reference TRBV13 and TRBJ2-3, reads AAGVIQSPRHLIKEKRETATLKCYPIPRHDTVYWYQQGPGQDPQFLISFYEKMQSDKGSIPDRFSAQQFSDYHSELNMSSLELGDSALYFCASSRQRGFTDTQYFGPGTRLTVL.

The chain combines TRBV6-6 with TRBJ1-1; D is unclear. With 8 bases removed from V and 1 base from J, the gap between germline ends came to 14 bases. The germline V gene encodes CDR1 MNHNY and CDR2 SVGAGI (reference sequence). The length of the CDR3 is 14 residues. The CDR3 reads CASGRETGNTEAFF. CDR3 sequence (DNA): TGTGCCAGCGGTAGGGAGACGGGGAACACTGAAGCTTTCTTT.

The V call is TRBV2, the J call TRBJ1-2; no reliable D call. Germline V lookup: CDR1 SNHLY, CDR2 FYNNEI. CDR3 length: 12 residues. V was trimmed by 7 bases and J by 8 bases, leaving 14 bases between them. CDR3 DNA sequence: TGTGCCAGCAAGCCCGGGTACCAGGGCTACACCTTC. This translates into CASKPGYQGYTF.

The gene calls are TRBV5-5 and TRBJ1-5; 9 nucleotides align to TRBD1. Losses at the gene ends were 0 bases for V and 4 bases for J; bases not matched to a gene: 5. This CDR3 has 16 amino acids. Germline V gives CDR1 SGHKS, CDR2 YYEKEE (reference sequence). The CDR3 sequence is CASSLAGTGSNQPQHF. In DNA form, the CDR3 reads TGTGCCAGCAGCTTGGCCGGGACAGGGAGTAATCAGCCCCAGCATTTT.

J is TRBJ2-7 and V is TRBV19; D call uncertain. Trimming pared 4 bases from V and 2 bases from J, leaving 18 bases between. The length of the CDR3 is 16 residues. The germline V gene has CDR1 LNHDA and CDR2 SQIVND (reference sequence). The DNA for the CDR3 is TGTGCCAGTAGTACGACGACAACCATGGGGACCTACGAGCAGTACTTC. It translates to CASSTTTTMGTYEQYF.

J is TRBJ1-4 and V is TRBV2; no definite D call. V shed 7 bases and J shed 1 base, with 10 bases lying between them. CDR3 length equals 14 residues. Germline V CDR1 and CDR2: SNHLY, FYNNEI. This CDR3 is CASNSERTNEKLFF. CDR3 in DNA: TGTGCCAGCAATTCGGAGCGAACTAATGAAAAACTGTTTTTT.

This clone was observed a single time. CDR3 loop: CASSPTVNTGELFF. The CDR3 DNA is TGTGCCAGCAGCCCCACAGTTAACACCGGGGAGCTGTTTTTT. The chain couples TRBV11-2 to TRBJ2-2; D not certain. V lost 5 bases and J lost 2, with 9 bases in between. The germline V gene encodes CDR1 SGHAT and CDR2 FQNNGV. CDR3 length: 14 residues.

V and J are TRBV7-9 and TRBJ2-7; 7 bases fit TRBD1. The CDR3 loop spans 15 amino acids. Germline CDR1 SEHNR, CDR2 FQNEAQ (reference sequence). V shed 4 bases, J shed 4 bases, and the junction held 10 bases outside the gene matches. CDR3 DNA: TGTGCCAGCAGCTCCACAGGGGCCCCCCGGTACGAGCAGTACTTC. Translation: CASSSTGAPRYEQYF.

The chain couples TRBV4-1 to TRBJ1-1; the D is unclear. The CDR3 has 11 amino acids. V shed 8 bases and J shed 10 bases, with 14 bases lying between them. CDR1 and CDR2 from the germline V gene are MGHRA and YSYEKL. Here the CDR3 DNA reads TGCGCCAGCCGGACCCGAGGAGGAGCTTTCTTT. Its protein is CASRTRGGAFF.

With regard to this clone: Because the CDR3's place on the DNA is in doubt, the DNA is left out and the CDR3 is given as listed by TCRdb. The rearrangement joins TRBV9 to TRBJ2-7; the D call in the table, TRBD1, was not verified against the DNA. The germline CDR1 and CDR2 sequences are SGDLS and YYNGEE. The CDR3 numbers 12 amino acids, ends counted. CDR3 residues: CASSVGRGTPYF.

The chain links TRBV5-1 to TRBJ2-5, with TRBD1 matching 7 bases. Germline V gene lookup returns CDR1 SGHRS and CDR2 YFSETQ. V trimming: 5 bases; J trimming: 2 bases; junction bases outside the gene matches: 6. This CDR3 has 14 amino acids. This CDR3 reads CASRKGQLQETQYF. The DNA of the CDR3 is TGCGCCAGCAGAAAGGGACAGTTACAAGAGACCCAGTACTTC.

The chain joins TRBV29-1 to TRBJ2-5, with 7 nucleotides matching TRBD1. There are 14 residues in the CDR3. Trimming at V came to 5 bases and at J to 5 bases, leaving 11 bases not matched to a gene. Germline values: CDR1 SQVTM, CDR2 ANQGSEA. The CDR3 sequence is CSVNHRQGLETQYF. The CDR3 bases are TGCAGCGTTAACCATCGACAGGGATTGGAGACCCAGTACTTC.

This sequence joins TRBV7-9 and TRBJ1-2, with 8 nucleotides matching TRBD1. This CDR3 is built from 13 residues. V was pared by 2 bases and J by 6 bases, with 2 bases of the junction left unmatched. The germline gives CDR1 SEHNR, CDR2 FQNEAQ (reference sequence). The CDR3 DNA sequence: TGTGCCAGCAGCTTAATGGACAGGGATGGCTACACCTTC. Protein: CASSLMDRDGYTF.

CDR3 sequence: CASSRRDNYGYTF. DNA for the CDR3: TGTGCCAGCAGCCGCAGGGATAACTATGGCTACACCTTC. This rearrangement joins TRBV6-5 to TRBJ1-2; maybe TRBD1 (5 bases). CDR3 length: 13 residues. In germline, CDR1 is MNHEY, CDR2 SVGAGI. Trimming cost V 6 bases and J 1 base, with 9 bases left between them.

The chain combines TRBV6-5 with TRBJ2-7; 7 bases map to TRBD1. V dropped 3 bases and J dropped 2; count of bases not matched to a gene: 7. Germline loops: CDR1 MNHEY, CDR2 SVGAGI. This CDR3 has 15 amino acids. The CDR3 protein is CASSYYGTEPYEQYF. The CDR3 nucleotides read TGTGCCAGCAGTTATTATGGGACAGAGCCCTACGAGCAGTACTTC.

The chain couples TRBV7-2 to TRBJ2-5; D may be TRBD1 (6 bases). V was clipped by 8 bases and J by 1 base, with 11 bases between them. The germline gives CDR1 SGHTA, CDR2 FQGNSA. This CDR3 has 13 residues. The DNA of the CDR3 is TGTGCCAGCGGAAGGGGGAGCCAAGAGACCCAGTACTTC. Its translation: CASGRGSQETQYF.

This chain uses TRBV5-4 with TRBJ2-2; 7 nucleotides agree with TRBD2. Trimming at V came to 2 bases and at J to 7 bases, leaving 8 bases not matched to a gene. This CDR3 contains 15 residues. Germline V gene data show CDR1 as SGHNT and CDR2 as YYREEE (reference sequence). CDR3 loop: CASSFISSGGGELFF. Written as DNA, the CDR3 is TGTGCCAGCAGCTTCATCTCTAGCGGTGGCGGGGAGCTGTTTTTT.

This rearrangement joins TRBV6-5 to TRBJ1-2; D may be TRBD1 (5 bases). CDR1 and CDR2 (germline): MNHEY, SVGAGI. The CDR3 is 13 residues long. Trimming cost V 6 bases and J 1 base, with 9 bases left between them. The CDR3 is CASRRQHNYGYTF. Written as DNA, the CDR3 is TGTGCCAGCAGACGACAGCATAACTATGGCTACACCTTC.

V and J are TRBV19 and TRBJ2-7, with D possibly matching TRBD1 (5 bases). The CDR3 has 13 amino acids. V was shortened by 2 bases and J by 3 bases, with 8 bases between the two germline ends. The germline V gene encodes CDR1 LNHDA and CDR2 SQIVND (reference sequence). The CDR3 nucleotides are TGTGCCAGTAGTATATCCAGGGTCTACGAGCAGTACTTC. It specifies CASSISRVYEQYF.

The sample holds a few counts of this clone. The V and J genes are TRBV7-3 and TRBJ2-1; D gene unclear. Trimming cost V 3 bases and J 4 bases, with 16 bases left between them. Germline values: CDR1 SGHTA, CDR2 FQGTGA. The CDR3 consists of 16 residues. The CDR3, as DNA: TGTGCCAGCAGCTTCCTAGGCGGCACCAGGTACAATGAGCAGTTCTTC. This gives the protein CASSFLGGTRYNEQFF.

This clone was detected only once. The CDR3 DNA reads as TGTGCCAGCAGCCCCCTGGCTAGCGGGGGGACAGATACGCAGTATTTT. It translates to CASSPLASGGTDTQYF. The chain combines TRBV5-4 with TRBJ2-3; 11 bases align to TRBD2. The length of the CDR3 is 16 residues. The V segment lost 4 bases and the J segment 3 bases; nucleotides outside the gene matches: 7. CDR1 and CDR2 (germline): SGHNT, YYREEE (reference sequence).

The CDR3 region is CASSLSGPNEKLFF. CDR3 nucleotides: TGTGCCAGCAGCTTATCCGGTCCAAATGAAAAACTGTTTTTT. The rearrangement links TRBV7-6 to TRBJ1-4; unclear D gene. In germline, CDR1 is SGHVS, CDR2 FNYEAQ. The ends were cut back, 2 bases at V and 5 bases at J, with 9 bases in the middle. The CDR3 length is 14 residues.

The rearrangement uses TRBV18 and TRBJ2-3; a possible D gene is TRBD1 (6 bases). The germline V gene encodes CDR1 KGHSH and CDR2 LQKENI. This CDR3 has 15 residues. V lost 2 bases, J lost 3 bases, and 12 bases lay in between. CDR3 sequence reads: CASSPRTAYTDTQYF. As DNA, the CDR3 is TGTGCCAGCTCACCAAGGACAGCCTATACAGATACGCAGTATTTT.

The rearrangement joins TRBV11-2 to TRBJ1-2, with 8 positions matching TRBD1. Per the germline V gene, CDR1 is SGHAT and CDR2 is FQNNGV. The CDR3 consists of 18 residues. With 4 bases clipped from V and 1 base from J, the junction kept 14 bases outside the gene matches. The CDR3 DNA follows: TGTGCCAGCAGCTCCGTCCGGGACAGGAGACTTATTAACTATGGCTACACCTTC. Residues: CASSSVRDRRLINYGYTF. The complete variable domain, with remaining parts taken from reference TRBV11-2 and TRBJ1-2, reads EAGVAQSPRYKIIEKRQSVAFWCNPISGHATLYWYQQILGQGPKLLIQFQNNGVVDDSQLPKDRFSAERLKGVDSTLKIQPAKLEDSAVYLCASSSVRDRRLINYGYTFGSGTRLTVV.

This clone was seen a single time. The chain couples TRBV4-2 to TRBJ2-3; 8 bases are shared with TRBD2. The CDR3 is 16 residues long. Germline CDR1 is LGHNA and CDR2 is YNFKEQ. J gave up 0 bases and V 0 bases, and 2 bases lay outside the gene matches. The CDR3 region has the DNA TGTGCCAGCAGCCAAGAACCTAGCGGGAGCACAGATACGCAGTATTTT. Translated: CASSQEPSGSTDTQYF.

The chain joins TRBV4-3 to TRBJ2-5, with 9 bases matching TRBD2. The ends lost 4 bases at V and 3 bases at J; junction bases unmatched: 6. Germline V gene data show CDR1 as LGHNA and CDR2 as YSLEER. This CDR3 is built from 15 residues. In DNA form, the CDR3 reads TGCGCCAGCAGCCTCATCGTAGCGGGAGAAGAGACCCAGTACTTC. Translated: CASSLIVAGEETQYF.

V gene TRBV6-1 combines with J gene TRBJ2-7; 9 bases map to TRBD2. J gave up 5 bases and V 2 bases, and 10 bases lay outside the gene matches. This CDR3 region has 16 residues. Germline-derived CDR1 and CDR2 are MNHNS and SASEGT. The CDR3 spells CASSEPPSGRPHEQYF. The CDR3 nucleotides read TGTGCCAGCAGTGAACCCCCCAGCGGGAGGCCCCACGAGCAGTACTTC.

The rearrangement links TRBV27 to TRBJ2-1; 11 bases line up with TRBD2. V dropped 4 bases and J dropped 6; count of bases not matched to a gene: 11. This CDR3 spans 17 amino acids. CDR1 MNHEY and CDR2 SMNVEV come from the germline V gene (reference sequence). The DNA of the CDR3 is TGTGCCAGCAGTTCCCAAAGAACTAGCGGGAGCCTCAATGAGCAGTTCTTC. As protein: CASSSQRTSGSLNEQFF.

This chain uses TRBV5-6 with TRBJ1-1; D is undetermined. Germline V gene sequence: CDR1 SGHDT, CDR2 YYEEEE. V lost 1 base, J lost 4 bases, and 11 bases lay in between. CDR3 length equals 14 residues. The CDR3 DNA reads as TGTGCCAGCAGCTTGCTGGGAAAGCCCACTGAAGCTTTCTTT. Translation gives CASSLLGKPTEAFF. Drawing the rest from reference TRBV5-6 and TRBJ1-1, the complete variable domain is DAGVTQSPTHLIKTRGQQVTLRCSPKSGHDTVSWYQQALGQGPQFIFQYYEEEERQRGNFPDRFSGHQFPNYSSELNVNALLLGDSALYLCASSLLGKPTEAFFGQGTRLTVV.

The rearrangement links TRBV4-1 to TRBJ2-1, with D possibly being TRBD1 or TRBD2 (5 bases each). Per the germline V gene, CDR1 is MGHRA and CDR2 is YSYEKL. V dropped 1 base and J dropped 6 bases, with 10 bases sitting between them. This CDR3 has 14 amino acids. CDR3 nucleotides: TGCGCCAGCAGCCAAGCGTCGGGACCCAATGAGCAGTTCTTC. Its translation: CASSQASGPNEQFF.